This entry concerns a single T cell receptor beta chain. The data are from a study of control samples from healthy donors and cancer patients. This table comes from immunoSEQ multiplex PCR, and its TCRdb copy is limited to in-frame clones, with some not included. The sample has roughly 140,000 clones; over 90% are singletons. The origin of this receptor is a man in his fifties in good health. Sequences were obtained from blood.

The CDR3 coding sequence is TGTGCCAGCATCCCAGGTACGAGCACCGGGGAGCTGTTTTTT. This codes for CASIPGTSTGELFF. The chain couples TRBV19 to TRBJ2-2; D not certain. The CDR3 consists of 14 residues. Between the trimmed V and J ends, which lost 9 bases and 4 bases, there was a span of 15 bases. Germline V lookup: CDR1 LNHDA, CDR2 SQIVND (reference sequence).